This T cell receptor (beta chain) was observed in a study of blood T cell repertoires in COVID-19. Across the study: PBMCs, B-cell-depleted T cells, or T cells were the source of the cDNA or gDNA that made up the material.

As handled by the study authors: Amplification with reference gene primers provided the estimates of nucleated cell counts. Libraries were prepared by immunoSEQ multiplex PCR; TCRdb keeps only in-frame clonotypes and omits some of them. The DNA gave D and trimming, while V, J and clone size come from that table. The sample lists 120,000 or so clones, roughly 79% occurring once. Germline CDR1 reads ENHRY; CDR2 reads SYGVKD. Trimming shortened V by 6 bases and J by 2 bases, and 14 bases separated the two germline ends. There are 14 residues in the CDR3. Sample: peripheral blood. The V and J genes are TRBV10-3 and TRBJ2-7; no clear D gene. This receptor was obtained from a human donor in a cohort sampled during active COVID-19. CDR3: CAIRPSGPPYEQYF. As DNA, the CDR3 is TGTGCCATCAGGCCTTCGGGTCCTCCCTACGAGCAGTACTTC.